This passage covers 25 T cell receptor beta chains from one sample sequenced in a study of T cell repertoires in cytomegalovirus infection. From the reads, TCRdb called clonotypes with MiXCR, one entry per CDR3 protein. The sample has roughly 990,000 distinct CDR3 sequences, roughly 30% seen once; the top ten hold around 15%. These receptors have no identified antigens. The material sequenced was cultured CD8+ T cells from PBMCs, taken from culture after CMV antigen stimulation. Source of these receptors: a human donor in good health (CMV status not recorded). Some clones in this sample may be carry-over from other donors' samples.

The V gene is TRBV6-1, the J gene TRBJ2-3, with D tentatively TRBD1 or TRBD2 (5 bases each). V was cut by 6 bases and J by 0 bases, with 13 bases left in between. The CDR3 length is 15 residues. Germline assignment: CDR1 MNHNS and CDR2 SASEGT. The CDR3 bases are TGTGCCAGCAGGGGCAGGGACCGGAGCACAGATACGCAGTATTTT. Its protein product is CASRGRDRSTDTQYF.

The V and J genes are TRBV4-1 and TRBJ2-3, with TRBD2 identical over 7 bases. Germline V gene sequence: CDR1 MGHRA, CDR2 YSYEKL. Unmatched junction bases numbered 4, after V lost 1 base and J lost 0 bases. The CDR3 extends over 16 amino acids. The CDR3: CASSQGWGGSTDTQYF. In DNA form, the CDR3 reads TGCGCCAGCAGCCAAGGTTGGGGGGGGAGCACAGATACGCAGTATTTT.

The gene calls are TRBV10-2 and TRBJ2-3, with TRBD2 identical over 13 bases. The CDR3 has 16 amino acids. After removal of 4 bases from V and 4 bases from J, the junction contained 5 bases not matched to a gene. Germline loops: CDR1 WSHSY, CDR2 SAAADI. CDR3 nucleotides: TGCGCCAGCAGTGTACTAGCGGGGGGGCCCGCAGATACGCAGTATTTT. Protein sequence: CASSVLAGGPADTQYF.

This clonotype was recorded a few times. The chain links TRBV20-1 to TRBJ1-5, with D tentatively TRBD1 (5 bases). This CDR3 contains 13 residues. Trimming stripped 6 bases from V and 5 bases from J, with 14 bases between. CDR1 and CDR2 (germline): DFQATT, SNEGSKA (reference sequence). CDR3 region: CSANRQWDQPQHF. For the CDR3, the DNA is TGCAGTGCCAACAGGCAATGGGATCAGCCCCAGCATTTT.

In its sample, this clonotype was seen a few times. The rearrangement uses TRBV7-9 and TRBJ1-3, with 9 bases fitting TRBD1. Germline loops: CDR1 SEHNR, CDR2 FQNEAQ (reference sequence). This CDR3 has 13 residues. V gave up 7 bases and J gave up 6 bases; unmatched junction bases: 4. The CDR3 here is CASKGQGANTIYF. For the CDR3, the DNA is TGTGCCAGCAAGGGACAGGGTGCAAACACCATATATTTT.

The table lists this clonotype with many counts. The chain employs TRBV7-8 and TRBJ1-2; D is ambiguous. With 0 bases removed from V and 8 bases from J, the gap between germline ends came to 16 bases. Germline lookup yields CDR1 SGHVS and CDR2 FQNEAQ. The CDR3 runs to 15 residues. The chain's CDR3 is CASSLAPDFYKGYTF. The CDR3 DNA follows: TGTGCCAGCAGCTTAGCCCCGGATTTCTATAAAGGCTACACCTTC.

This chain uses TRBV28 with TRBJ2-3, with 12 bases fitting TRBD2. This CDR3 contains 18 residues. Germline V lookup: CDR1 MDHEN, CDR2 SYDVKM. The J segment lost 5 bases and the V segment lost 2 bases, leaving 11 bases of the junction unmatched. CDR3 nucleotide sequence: TGTGCCAGCAGTTTAAGCCTGGCTAGCGGGGGGGATAGAGATACGCAGTATTTT. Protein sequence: CASSLSLASGGDRDTQYF.

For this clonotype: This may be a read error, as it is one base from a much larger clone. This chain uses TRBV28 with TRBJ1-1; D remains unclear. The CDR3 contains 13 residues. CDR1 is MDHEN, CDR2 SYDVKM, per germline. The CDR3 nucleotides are TGTGCCAGCAGTTTATCCGGGTACACTGAAGCTATCTTT. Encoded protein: CASSLSGYTEAIF.

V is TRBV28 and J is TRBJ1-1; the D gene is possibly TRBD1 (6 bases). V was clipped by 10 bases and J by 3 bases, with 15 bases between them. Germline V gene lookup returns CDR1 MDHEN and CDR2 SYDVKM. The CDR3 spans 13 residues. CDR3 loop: CATSQGFDTEAFF. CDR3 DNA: TGTGCCACCTCACAGGGTTTTGACACTGAAGCTTTCTTT.

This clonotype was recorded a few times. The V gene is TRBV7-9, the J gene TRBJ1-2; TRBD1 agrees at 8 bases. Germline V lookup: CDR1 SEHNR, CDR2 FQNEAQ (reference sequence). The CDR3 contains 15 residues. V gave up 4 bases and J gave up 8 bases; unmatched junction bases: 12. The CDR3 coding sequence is TGTGCCAGCAGCTCATTCAAGGACAGGGCACTAGGCTACACCTTC. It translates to CASSSFKDRALGYTF.

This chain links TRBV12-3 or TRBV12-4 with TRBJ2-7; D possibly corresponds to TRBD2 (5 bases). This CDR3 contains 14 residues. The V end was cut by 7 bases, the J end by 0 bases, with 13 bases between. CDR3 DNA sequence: TGTGCCAGCAACCCTAACGACTACTCCTACGAGCAGTACTTC. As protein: CASNPNDYSYEQYF.

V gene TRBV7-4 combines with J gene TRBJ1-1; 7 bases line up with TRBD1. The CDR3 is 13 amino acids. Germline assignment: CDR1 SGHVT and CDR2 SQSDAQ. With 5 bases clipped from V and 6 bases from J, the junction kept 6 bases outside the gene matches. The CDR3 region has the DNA TGTGCCAGCAGCCCCCAGGGGGTGGCTGAAGCTTTCTTT. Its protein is CASSPQGVAEAFF.

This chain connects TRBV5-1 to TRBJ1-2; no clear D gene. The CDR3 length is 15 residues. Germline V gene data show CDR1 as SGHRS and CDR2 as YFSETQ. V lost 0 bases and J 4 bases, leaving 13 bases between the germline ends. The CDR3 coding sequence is TGCGCCAGCAGCTTGGATCCGGGTCTCGGCTATGGCTACACCTTC. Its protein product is CASSLDPGLGYGYTF.

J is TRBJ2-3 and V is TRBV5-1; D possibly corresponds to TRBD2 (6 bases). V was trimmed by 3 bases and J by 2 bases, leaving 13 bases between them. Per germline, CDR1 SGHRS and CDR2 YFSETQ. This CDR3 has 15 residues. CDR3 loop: CASSSDGTHTDTQYF. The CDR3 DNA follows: TGCGCCAGCAGCTCAGACGGGACTCACACAGATACGCAGTATTTT.

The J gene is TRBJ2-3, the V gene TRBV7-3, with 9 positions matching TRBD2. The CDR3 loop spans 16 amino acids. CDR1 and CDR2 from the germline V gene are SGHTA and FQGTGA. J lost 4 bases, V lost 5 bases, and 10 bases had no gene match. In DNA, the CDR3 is TGTGCCAGCAGCCCCCGGGCTAGCGGGGACGCAGATACGCAGTATTTT. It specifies CASSPRASGDADTQYF.

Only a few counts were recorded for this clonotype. In DNA form, the CDR3 reads TGTGCCACCAGTGACTGGGGGTACAATGAGCAGTTCTTC. Its protein is CATSDWGYNEQFF. The chain employs TRBV24-1 and TRBJ2-1; D may match TRBD1 or TRBD2 (5 bases each). Deletions cut 4 bases from V and 4 bases from J, with 7 bases between. The CDR3 runs 13 residues. Germline V gene sequence: CDR1 KGHDR, CDR2 SFDVKD.

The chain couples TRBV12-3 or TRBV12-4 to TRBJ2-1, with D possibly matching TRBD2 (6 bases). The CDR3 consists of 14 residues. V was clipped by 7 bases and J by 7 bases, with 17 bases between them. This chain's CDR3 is CASTEGRWGNEQFF. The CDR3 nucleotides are TGTGCCAGCACCGAGGGGAGGTGGGGAAATGAGCAGTTCTTC.

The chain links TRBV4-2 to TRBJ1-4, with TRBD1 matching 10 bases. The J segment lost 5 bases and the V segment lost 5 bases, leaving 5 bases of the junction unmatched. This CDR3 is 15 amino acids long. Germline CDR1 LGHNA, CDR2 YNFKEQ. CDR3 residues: CASSDPGQGNEKLFF. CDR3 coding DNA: TGTGCCAGCAGCGATCCGGGACAGGGGAATGAAAAACTGTTTTTT.

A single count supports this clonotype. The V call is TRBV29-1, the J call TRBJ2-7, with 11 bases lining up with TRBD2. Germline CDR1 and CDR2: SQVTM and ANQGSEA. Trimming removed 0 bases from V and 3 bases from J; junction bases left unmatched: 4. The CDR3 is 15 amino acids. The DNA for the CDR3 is TGCAGCGTTGAAGATCCGACTAGCGGGGACTACGAGCAGTACTTC. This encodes CSVEDPTSGDYEQYF.

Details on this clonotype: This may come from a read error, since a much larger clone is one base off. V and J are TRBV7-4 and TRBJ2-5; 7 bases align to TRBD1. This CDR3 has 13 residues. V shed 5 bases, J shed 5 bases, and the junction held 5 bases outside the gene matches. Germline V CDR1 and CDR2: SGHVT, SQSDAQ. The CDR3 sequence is CASSHQGEETQYF. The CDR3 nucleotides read TGTGCCAGCAGCCACCAGGGGGAGGAGACCCAGTACTTC.

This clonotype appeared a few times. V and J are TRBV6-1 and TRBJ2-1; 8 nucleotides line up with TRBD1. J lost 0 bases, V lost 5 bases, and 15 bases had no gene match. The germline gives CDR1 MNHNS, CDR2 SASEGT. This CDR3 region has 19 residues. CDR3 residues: CASSFPGTGHRSSYNEQFF. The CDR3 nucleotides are TGTGCCAGCAGTTTTCCCGGGACAGGTCATCGCAGCTCCTACAATGAGCAGTTCTTC.

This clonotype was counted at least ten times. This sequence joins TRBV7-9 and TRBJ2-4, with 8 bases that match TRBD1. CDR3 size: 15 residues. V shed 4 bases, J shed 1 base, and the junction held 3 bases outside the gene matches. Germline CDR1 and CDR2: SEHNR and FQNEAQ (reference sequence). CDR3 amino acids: CASSSGGFAKNIQYF. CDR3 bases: TGTGCCAGCAGCTCAGGGGGCTTCGCCAAAAACATTCAGTACTTC.

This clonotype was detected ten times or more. The CDR3 spells CASSLVFGDLGSQETQYF. DNA of the CDR3: TGTGCCAGCAGCTTAGTATTTGGGGACCTAGGGTCCCAAGAGACCCAGTACTTC. This chain links TRBV7-8 with TRBJ2-5; TRBD1 or TRBD2 may be the D gene (5 bases each). From germline, CDR1 is SGHVS and CDR2 FQNEAQ. Trimming shortened V by 1 base and J by 1 base, and 19 bases separated the two germline ends. CDR3 length equals 18 residues. The whole variable domain, remainder taken from reference TRBV7-8 and TRBJ2-5, is GAGVSQSPRYKVAKRGQDVALRCDPISGHVSLFWYQQALGQGPEFLTYFQNEAQLDKSGLPSDRFFAERPEGSVSTLKIQRTQQEDSAVYLCASSLVFGDLGSQETQYFGPGTRLLVL.

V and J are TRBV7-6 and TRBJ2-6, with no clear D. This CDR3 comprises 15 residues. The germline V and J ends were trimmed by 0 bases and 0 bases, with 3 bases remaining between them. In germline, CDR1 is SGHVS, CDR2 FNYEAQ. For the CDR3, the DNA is TGTGCCAGCAGCTTAGCGGACTCTGGGGCCAACGTCCTGACTTTC. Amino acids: CASSLADSGANVLTF.

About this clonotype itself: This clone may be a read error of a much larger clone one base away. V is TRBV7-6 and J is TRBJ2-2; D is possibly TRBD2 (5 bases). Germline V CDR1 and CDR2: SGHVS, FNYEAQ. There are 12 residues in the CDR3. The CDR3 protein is CANSLAPGELFF. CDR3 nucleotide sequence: TGTGCCAACAGCTTAGCGCCCGGGGAGCTGTTTTTT.